This record concerns one TCR beta chain sequence. This sample was included in a study of CD8+CD57+ T cells in acquired aplastic anemia. CDR3 and TCR beta VDJ profiling relied on genomic DNA as the template. Via MiXCR, TCRdb re-called the reads, giving one row per CDR3 protein. The sample includes hundreds of thousands of distinct CDR3 sequences, 60% to 80% of them seen just once. V shed 3 bases and J shed 2 bases, with 17 bases lying between them. Germline V gene data show CDR1 as DFQATT and CDR2 as SNEGSKA (reference sequence). The CDR3 covers 15 residues. The chain links TRBV20-1 to TRBJ2-7; D ambiguous. This TCR derives from a human donor in good health, serving as a control. Sequenced input: sorted CD4+, CD8+, or CD8+CD57+ T cells (not recorded which) from PBMCs. The CDR3: CSASHPRDGPYEQYF. CDR3 nucleotide sequence: TGCAGTGCTAGTCATCCCCGAGACGGTCCCTACGAGCAGTACTTC.